Given below is one TCR beta chain in context. What it binds is not known. This CDR3 has 15 residues. V gave up 5 bases and J gave up 3 bases, with 17 bases separating them. In germline, CDR1 is SGHKS, CDR2 YYEKEE (reference sequence). TCRdb called the reads again in MiXCR, with one record for every CDR3 protein. There are hundreds of thousands of distinct CDR3 sequences in the sample; roughly 24% occur only once, and around 8% lies in the top ten. The sample originates from a study of T cell repertoires in cytomegalovirus infection. Study-level information: Evidence of both CMV infection and a matching HLA type came from public TCR beta signatures.

Study findings and constraints: Clonotype analysis showed dominance of the ex vivo response by HLA-C-restricted CMV-specific TCR beta clonotypes. Individuals carrying CMV plus the relevant HLA were identified by cumulative frequency of public TCR beta families.

This TCR derives from a human donor in good health (CMV status not recorded). Some clones in this sample may be carry-over from other donors' samples. Sequenced input: CD8+ T cells from PBMCs. The chain employs TRBV5-5 and TRBJ2-5, with D perhaps assigned TRBD1 or TRBD2 (6 bases each). CDR3: CASSAFRGLKETQYF. DNA for the CDR3: TGTGCCAGCAGTGCGTTCCGGGGGCTGAAAGAGACCCAGTACTTC.